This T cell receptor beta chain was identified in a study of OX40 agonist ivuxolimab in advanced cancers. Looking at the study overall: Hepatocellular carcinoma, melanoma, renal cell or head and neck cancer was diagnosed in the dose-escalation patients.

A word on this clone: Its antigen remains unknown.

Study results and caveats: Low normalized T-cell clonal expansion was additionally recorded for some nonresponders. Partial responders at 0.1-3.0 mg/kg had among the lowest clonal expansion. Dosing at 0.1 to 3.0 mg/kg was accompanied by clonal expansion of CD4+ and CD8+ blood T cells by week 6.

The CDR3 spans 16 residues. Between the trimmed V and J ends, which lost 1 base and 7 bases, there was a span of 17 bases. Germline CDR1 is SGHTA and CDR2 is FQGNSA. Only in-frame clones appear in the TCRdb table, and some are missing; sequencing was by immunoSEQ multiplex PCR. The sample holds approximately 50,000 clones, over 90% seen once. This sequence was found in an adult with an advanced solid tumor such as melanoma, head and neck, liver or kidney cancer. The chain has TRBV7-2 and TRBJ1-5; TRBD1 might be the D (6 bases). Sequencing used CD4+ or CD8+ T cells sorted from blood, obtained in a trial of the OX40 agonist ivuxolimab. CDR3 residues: CASSLGGGRLIQPQHF. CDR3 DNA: TGTGCCAGCAGCTTAGGGGGGGGCAGATTAATCCAGCCCCAGCATTTT.